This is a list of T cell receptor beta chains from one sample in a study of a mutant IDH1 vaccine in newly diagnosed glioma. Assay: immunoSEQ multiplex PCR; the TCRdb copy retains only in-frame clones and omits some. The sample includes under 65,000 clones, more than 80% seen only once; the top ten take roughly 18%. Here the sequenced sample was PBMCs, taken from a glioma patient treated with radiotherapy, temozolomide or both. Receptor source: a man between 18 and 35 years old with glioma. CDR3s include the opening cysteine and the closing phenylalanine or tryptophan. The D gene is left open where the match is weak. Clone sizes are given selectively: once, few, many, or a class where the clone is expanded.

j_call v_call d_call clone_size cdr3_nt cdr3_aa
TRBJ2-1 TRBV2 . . TGTGCCTCCGGGACAACCTTTTCCTACAATGAGCAGTTCTTC CASGTTFSYNEQFF
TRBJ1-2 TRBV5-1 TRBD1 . TGCGCCAGCAGCTCCGCTACAGGGGGCCAGTACTATGGCTACACCTTC CASSSATGGQYYGYTF
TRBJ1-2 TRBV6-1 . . TGTGCCAGCAGTGAAAACTCGGCTAACTATGGCTACACCTTC CASSENSANYGYTF
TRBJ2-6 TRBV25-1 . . TGTGCCAGCAGCCCAGAACACTCTGGGGCCAACGTCCTGACTTTC CASSPEHSGANVLTF
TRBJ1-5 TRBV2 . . TGTGCCAGCAGTGTACAGGGACCTTATAGCAATCAGCCCCAGCATTTT CASSVQGPYSNQPQHF
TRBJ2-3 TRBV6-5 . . TGTGCCAGCAGTTACTGGGCGGGCGGAGGATCAGATACGCAGTATTTT CASSYWAGGGSDTQYF
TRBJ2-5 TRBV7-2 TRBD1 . TGTGCCAGCAGCTTATCAGGGGGCAGTGAGACCCAGTACTTC CASSLSGGSETQYF
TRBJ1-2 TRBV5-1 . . TGCGCCAGCAGCTCGGGTTTTTCGGGGCCCCTAAACTATGGCTACACCTTC CASSSGFSGPLNYGYTF
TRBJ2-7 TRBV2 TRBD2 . TGTGCCAGCAAATACCTAGCGGGCCACTCCTACGAGCAGTACTTC CASKYLAGHSYEQYF
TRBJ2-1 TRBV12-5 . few TGTGCTAGTGGTTTGGAAATCGCTCAGCAGTTCTTC CASGLEIAQQFF
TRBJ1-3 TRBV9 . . TGTGCCAGCAGCGGACAGCGCTCTGGAAACACCATATATTTT CASSGQRSGNTIYF
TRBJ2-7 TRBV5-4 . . TGTGCCAGCAGCTTAGGTCAGGGGGGTTCCTACGAGCAGTACTTC CASSLGQGGSYEQYF
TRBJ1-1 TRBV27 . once TGTGCCAGCAGTACCAGGATGGGGAACACTGAAGCTTTCTTT CASSTRMGNTEAFF
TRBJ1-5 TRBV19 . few TGTGCCAGTAGTATGGGGACTTTTAGCAATCAGCCCCAGCATTTT CASSMGTFSNQPQHF
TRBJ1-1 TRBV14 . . TGTGCCAGCAGCGAGGGGGTTTCTCTAACGGGGACTGAAGCTTTCTTT CASSEGVSLTGTEAFF
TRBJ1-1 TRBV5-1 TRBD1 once TGCGCCAGCAGCTTGGGGGCGACAGGGCGGAACACTGAAGCTTTCTTT CASSLGATGRNTEAFF
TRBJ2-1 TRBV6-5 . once TGTGCCAGCAGTTACCTCCGGTCCTACAATGAGCAGTTCTTC CASSYLRSYNEQFF
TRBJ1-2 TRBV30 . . TGTGCAAGCGCTAAGAACTATGGCTACACCTTC CASAKNYGYTF
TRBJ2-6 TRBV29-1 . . TGCAGCGTTTTCGTTTTGGGGGATGGGGCCAACGTCCTGACTTTC CSVFVLGDGANVLTF
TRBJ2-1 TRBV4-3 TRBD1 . TGCGCCAGCAGCCCCGGGACAGGGAACTACAATGAGCAGTTCTTC CASSPGTGNYNEQFF
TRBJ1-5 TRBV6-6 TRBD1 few TGTGCCAGCACCCAGGGAGGGGGCGGCAATCAGCCCCAGCATTTT CASTQGGGGNQPQHF
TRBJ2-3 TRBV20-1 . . TGCAGTGCTCAACGCACAGATACGCAGTATTTT CSAQRTDTQYF